A single sample gave rise to the 20 T cell receptor beta chains below, sequenced in a study of cytomegalovirus exposure and HLA in healthy donors. Both 60 Vbeta primers and 13 Jbeta primers went into the PCR. Profiling relied on immunoSEQ multiplex PCR, and the TCRdb table lists in-frame clones only, not all of them. The top ten hold 1.3% of the sample, which has 150,000 to 200,000 clones, more than 65% seen once. Sequencing was done on a sample of PBMCs. All receptors derive from a man in his fifties in good health and CMV-seropositive.

V is TRBV6-1 and J is TRBJ1-1, with 7 bases identical to TRBD1. The V and J ends lost 3 bases and 3 bases, in that order; junction bases with no gene match: 7. Germline loops: CDR1 MNHNS, CDR2 SASEGT. The CDR3 loop spans 15 amino acids. CDR3 bases: TGTGCCAGCAGTGACCGACAGGGATGGGACACTGAAGCTTTCTTT. This codes for CASSDRQGWDTEAFF.

The chain combines TRBV5-1 with TRBJ2-2; 8 positions agree with TRBD2. J lost 3 bases, V lost 3 bases, and 4 bases had no gene match. The CDR3 has 15 amino acids. Per the germline V gene, CDR1 is SGHRS and CDR2 is YFSETQ. The CDR3, as DNA: TGCGCCAGCAGCTCCGGGGGGGTGGACACCGGGGAGCTGTTTTTT. Residues: CASSSGGVDTGELFF.

V gene TRBV27 combines with J gene TRBJ1-5; 9 bases are a match to TRBD1. The J segment lost 0 bases and the V segment lost 5 bases, leaving 5 bases of the junction unmatched. Germline CDR1 and CDR2: MNHEY and SMNVEV (reference sequence). This CDR3 is 16 amino acids long. The CDR3 region has the DNA TGTGCCAGCAGTCCCTGGACAGGGGTTAGCAATCAGCCCCAGCATTTT. Translation: CASSPWTGVSNQPQHF.

The chain employs TRBV7-9 and TRBJ2-7; 10 bases line up with TRBD2. Germline CDR1 is SEHNR and CDR2 is FQNEAQ (reference sequence). J gave up 1 base and V 8 bases, and 14 bases lay outside the gene matches. The CDR3 runs 17 residues. CDR3 sequence (DNA): TGTGCCAGCGGAACGGCTAGCGGGAGATCTCCGTCCTACGAGCAGTACTTC. Protein: CASGTASGRSPSYEQYF.

The V and J genes are TRBV27 and TRBJ2-3, with 8 bases matching TRBD2. V shed 5 bases and J 2 bases; nucleotides not matched to a gene: 6. In germline, CDR1 is MNHEY, CDR2 SMNVEV (reference sequence). CDR3 length equals 15 residues. In nucleotides, the CDR3 is TGTGCCAGCAGTCTTATAGCGGGATTCACAGATACGCAGTATTTT. The encoded protein is CASSLIAGFTDTQYF.

The chain uses TRBV5-1 and TRBJ2-5; D might be TRBD2 (7 bases). The germline V and J ends were trimmed by 4 bases and 4 bases, with 17 bases remaining between them. The CDR3 runs to 15 residues. Germline-derived CDR1 and CDR2 are SGHRS and YFSETQ. DNA of the CDR3: TGCGCCAGCAGCCCTTTCGGGGGGCAGGGAGAGACCCAGTACTTC. Protein product: CASSPFGGQGETQYF. The variable domain in full, with the rest retrieved from reference TRBV5-1 and TRBJ2-5, is KAGVTQTPRYLIKTRGQQVTLSCSPISGHRSVSWYQQTPGQGLQFLFEYFSETQRNKGNFPGRFSGRQFSNSRSEMNVSTLELGDSALYLCASSPFGGQGETQYFGPGTRLLVL.

The gene calls are TRBV2 and TRBJ2-7; D possibly corresponds to TRBD1 (5 bases). Germline lookup yields CDR1 SNHLY and CDR2 FYNNEI. The CDR3 extends over 12 amino acids. The germline V and J ends were trimmed by 6 bases and 4 bases, with 10 bases remaining between them. The CDR3 coding sequence is TGTGCCAGCAGCCCGGACACTTACGAGCAGTACTTC. Protein sequence: CASSPDTYEQYF.

CDR3 sequence: CASRTGDQSYEQYF. The CDR3 nucleotides are TGTGCCAGCAGGACAGGGGATCAATCCTACGAGCAGTACTTC. The V gene is TRBV27, the J gene TRBJ2-7; 8 bases align to TRBD1. The germline V gene has CDR1 MNHEY and CDR2 SMNVEV (reference sequence). This CDR3 spans 14 amino acids. Germline trimming cut 6 bases from V and 1 base from J; bases unmatched to any gene: 5.

This rearrangement joins TRBV7-6 to TRBJ1-1, with D perhaps matching TRBD1 (6 bases). CDR1 and CDR2 from the germline V gene are SGHVS and FNYEAQ. With 1 base removed from V and 2 bases from J, the gap between germline ends came to 17 bases. The CDR3 has 17 amino acids. CDR3 sequence: CASSLVPLPDSNTEAFF. The CDR3 bases are TGTGCCAGCAGCTTAGTGCCGCTGCCGGACAGCAACACTGAAGCTTTCTTT.

This chain uses TRBV2 with TRBJ1-6; possibly TRBD1 for D (6 bases). There are 15 residues in the CDR3. The V gene lost 6 bases and the J gene lost 7 bases, with 16 bases spanning the gap. In germline, CDR1 is SNHLY, CDR2 FYNNEI. The CDR3 is CASSRNGGRNSPLHF. For the CDR3, the DNA is TGTGCCAGCAGCCGTAACGGGGGGCGGAATTCACCCCTCCACTTT.

The chain joins TRBV15 to TRBJ2-7; D might be TRBD2 (6 bases). V was clipped by 1 base and J by 5 bases, with 18 bases between them. The CDR3 is 16 amino acids. Germline loops: CDR1 LNHNV, CDR2 YYDKDF (reference sequence). CDR3 sequence reads: CATSRGGGGTRHEQYF. The CDR3, as DNA: TGTGCCACCAGCAGAGGGGGTGGCGGGACCCGTCACGAGCAGTACTTC.

This chain uses TRBV27 with TRBJ2-3; 9 bases match TRBD2. Germline V gives CDR1 MNHEY, CDR2 SMNVEV (reference sequence). The CDR3 contains 16 residues. V was pared by 7 bases and J by 4 bases, with 12 bases of the junction left unmatched. The CDR3 sequence is CASKKSAGGFADTQYF. CDR3 DNA sequence: TGTGCCAGCAAAAAATCGGCGGGAGGGTTCGCAGATACGCAGTATTTT.

The J gene is TRBJ1-1, the V gene TRBV30; a weak D match, TRBD1 (5 bases). The V gene lost 4 bases and the J gene lost 4 bases, with 25 bases spanning the gap. The CDR3 is 17 amino acids. The germline gives CDR1 GTSNPN, CDR2 SVGIG (reference sequence). The CDR3 coding sequence is TGTGCCTGGACTGTGGGGACCCCGGGAGTCGTTTCCACTGAAGCTTTCTTT. Amino acid sequence: CAWTVGTPGVVSTEAFF.

This chain connects TRBV6-5 to TRBJ1-2; weak D call: TRBD1 (6 bases). The germline V and J ends were trimmed by 7 bases and 7 bases, with 16 bases remaining between them. This CDR3 comprises 13 residues. Germline V gives CDR1 MNHEY, CDR2 SVGAGI. The CDR3 nucleotides are TGTGCCAGCAAGTTTCAGGGGCTGGTTGGCTACACCTTC. Translating gives CASKFQGLVGYTF.

The gene calls are TRBV6-1 and TRBJ2-5; a weak D match, TRBD2 (5 bases). The CDR3 runs 14 residues. CDR1 is MNHNS, CDR2 SASEGT, per germline. V was clipped by 2 bases and J by 5 bases, with 12 bases between them. In DNA, the CDR3 is TGTGCCAGCAGTGAAAGGGCTAGCACTGAGACCCAGTACTTC. This codes for CASSERASTETQYF.

V is TRBV6-5 and J is TRBJ1-5; TRBD1 agrees at 9 bases. Per germline, CDR1 MNHEY and CDR2 SVGAGI. Unmatched junction bases numbered 11, after V lost 6 bases and J lost 8 bases. This CDR3 contains 15 residues. The DNA of the CDR3 is TGTGCCAGCAGCCGGAACAGGGGGCGAAGGGAGCCCCAGCATTTT. Protein product: CASSRNRGRREPQHF.

J is TRBJ2-7 and V is TRBV25-1, with TRBD2 matching over 8 bases. This CDR3 has 14 amino acids. From germline, CDR1 is MGHDK and CDR2 SYGVNS. The V and J ends lost 6 bases and 3 bases, in that order; junction bases with no gene match: 7. The CDR3 is CASSPAGALYEQYF. Here the CDR3 DNA reads TGTGCCAGCAGCCCAGCGGGGGCCCTCTACGAGCAGTACTTC.

The V and J genes are TRBV27 and TRBJ2-3; D ambiguous. The CDR3 runs 13 residues. V shed 0 bases and J shed 3 bases, with 4 bases lying between them. Germline V gene sequence: CDR1 MNHEY, CDR2 SMNVEV (reference sequence). The CDR3 DNA reads as TGTGCCAGCAGTTTATCGAGGACAGATACGCAGTATTTT. This codes for CASSLSRTDTQYF.

This chain uses TRBV6-1 with TRBJ2-7; D is unclear. Germline lookup yields CDR1 MNHNS and CDR2 SASEGT. CDR3 length: 12 amino acids. Between the trimmed V and J ends, which lost 2 bases and 5 bases, there was a span of 7 bases. CDR3 protein: CASSEPLHEQYF. As DNA, the CDR3 is TGTGCCAGCAGTGAACCCCTACACGAGCAGTACTTC.

The rearrangement uses TRBV25-1 and TRBJ2-1; 7 bases line up with TRBD2. This CDR3 is 15 amino acids long. The V segment lost 2 bases and the J segment 6 bases; nucleotides outside the gene matches: 7. CDR1 and CDR2 (germline): MGHDK, SYGVNS. The CDR3 protein is CASSEGGLPPNEQFF. The CDR3 nucleotides are TGTGCCAGCAGTGAAGGGGGACTACCGCCCAATGAGCAGTTCTTC. The variable domain in full, completed from reference TRBV25-1 and TRBJ2-1, reads EADIYQTPRYLVIGTGKKITLECSQTMGHDKMYWYQQDPGMELHLIHYSYGVNSTEKGDLSSESTVSRIRTEHFPLTLESARPSHTSQYLCASSEGGLPPNEQFFGPGTRLTVL.